The T cell receptor (beta chain) under discussion was sequenced for a study of blood T cell repertoires in COVID-19. TCRdb keeps only in-frame clones here, not all; method: immunoSEQ multiplex PCR. The table includes roughly 150,000 clones, 85% detected once. This CDR3 region has 15 residues. Looked up from germline, CDR1 is SSHAT and CDR2 is FNYEAQ (reference sequence). What was sequenced was peripheral blood. The receptor's source is a woman older than 75 with COVID-19, enrolled during active disease. The chain couples TRBV7-7 to TRBJ2-5; the D gene is possibly TRBD2 (5 bases). The CDR3 region has the DNA TGTGCACCCTCCGGTAAGCTAGGTAGGAGGGAGACCCAGTACTTC. It is translated as CAPSGKLGRRETQYF.